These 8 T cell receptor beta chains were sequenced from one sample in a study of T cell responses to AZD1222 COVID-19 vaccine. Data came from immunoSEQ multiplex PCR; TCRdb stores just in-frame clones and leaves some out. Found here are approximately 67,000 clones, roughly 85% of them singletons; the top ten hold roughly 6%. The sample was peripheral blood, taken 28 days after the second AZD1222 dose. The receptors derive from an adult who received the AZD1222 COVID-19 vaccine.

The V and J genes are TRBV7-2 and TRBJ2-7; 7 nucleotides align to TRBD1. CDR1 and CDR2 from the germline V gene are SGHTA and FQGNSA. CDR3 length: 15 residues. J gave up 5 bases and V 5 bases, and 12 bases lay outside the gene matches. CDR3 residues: CASSLTRTGTHEQYF. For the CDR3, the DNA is TGTGCCAGCAGCCTAACCCGGACAGGCACCCACGAGCAGTACTTC.

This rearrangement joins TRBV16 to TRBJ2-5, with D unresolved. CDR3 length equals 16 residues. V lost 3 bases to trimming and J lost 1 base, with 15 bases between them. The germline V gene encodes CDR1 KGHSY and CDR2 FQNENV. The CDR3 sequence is CASSQSTERSQETQYF. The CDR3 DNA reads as TGTGCCAGCAGCCAGTCGACGGAGAGATCCCAAGAGACCCAGTACTTC.

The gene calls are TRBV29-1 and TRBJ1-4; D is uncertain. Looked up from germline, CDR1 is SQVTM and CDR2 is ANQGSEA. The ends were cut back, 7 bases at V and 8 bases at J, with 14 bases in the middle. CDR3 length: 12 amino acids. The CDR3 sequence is CSAYNSGEKLFF. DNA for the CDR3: TGCAGCGCCTATAACTCTGGAGAAAAACTGTTTTTT.

CDR3 sequence: CASSQDLAGAGEQYF. In DNA, the CDR3 is TGTGCCAGCAGCCAAGATTTGGCGGGGGCGGGCGAGCAGTACTTC. The rearrangement uses TRBV14 and TRBJ2-7; D possibly corresponds to TRBD2 (7 bases). Germline loops: CDR1 SGHDN, CDR2 FVKESK. The ends were cut back, 0 bases at V and 6 bases at J, with 15 bases in the middle. This CDR3 contains 15 residues.

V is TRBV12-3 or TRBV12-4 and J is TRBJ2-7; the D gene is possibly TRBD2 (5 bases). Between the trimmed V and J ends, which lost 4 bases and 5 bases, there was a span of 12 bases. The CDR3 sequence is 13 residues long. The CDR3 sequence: CASSWGVVHEQYF. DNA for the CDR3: TGTGCCAGCAGTTGGGGAGTAGTCCACGAGCAGTACTTC.

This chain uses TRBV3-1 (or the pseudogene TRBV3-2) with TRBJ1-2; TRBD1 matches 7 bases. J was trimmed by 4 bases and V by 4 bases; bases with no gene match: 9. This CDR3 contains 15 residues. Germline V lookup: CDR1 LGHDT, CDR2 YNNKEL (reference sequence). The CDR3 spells CASSLLGQETYGYTF. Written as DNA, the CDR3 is TGTGCCAGCAGCCTCCTCGGACAGGAGACCTATGGCTACACCTTC.

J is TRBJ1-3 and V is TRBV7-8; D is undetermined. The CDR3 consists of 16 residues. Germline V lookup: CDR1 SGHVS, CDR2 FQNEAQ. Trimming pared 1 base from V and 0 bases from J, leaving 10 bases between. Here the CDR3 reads CASSLGVQNSGNTIYF. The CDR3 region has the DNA TGTGCCAGCAGCTTAGGAGTTCAGAACTCTGGAAACACCATATATTTT.

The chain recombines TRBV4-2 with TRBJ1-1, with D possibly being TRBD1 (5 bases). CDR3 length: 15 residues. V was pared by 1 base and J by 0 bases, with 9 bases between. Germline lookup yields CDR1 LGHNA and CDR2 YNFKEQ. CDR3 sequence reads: CASSQGGLLNTEAFF. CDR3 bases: TGTGCCAGCAGCCAAGGGGGACTCCTGAACACTGAAGCTTTCTTT.